The source of this T cell receptor (beta chain) is a study of CD4 T cells in relation to SARS-CoV-2 and coronaviruses. About the study: PBMCs were cultured with antigen for 10 days before TCR beta sequencing. Crossreactive spike epitopes shared across donors were mapped to their HLA restriction.

Assay used: immunoSEQ multiplex PCR; TCRdb lists only in-frame clones, some missing. The sample has roughly 15,000 clones; 75% to 85% are singletons. About this clone: The antigen is unknown.

Unexposed donor CD4+ T cells date from about 2011-2019, before the COVID-19 pandemic. The cells were cultured for approximately ten days before CD4+ T cells were isolated. Fresh IL-2 medium replaced half the medium on days 3 and 7. Trimming removed 0 bases at V and 0 bases at J, with 9 bases between. The CDR3 consists of 17 residues. The chain is built from TRBV23-1 and TRBJ1-6, with TRBD1 as a possible D gene (5 bases). TRBV23-1 is placed among ORFs of uncertain function. This TCR came from a human donor in good health. The sample was CD4+ T cells from PBMCs, cultured in vitro. The CDR3 protein is CASSQSYRSSYNSPLHF. The CDR3 coding sequence is TGCGCCAGCAGTCAATCGTACAGGAGCTCCTATAATTCACCCCTCCACTTT.